This T cell receptor beta chain was identified in a study of T cell repertoires in cytomegalovirus infection. Study outcomes and limitations: CMV-specific TCR beta clonotypes restricted by HLA-C dominated the ex vivo response.

Germline V gives CDR1 DFQATT, CDR2 SNEGSKA (reference sequence). The trim removed 0 bases at V and 4 bases at J, leaving 5 bases unmatched. There are 16 residues in the CDR3. TCRdb processed the reads anew with MiXCR; each CDR3 protein has one entry. The sample yields about 500,000 distinct CDR3 sequences, 25% to 35% seen once. This clonotype was detected only once. As yet, its antigen is unknown. The input for sequencing was cultured PBMCs, taken from culture after CMV antigen stimulation. The sequence was obtained from a human donor in good health (CMV status not recorded). Some clones in this sample may be carry-over from other donors' samples. The J gene is TRBJ2-3, the V gene TRBV20-1, with 12 bases aligning to TRBD2. In nucleotides, the CDR3 is TGCAGTGCTAGAGATCTTACTAGCGGGAGGCCAGATACGCAGTATTTT. This translates into CSARDLTSGRPDTQYF.